This TCR beta chain came from a study of blood T cell repertoires in COVID-19. CDR1 is SNHLY, CDR2 FYNNEI, per germline. The V and J ends lost 4 bases and 8 bases, in that order; junction bases with no gene match: 10. The CDR3 length is 16 residues. The table came from immunoSEQ multiplex PCR; TCRdb's copy has only in-frame clones and leaves some out. The data hold 80,000 to 95,000 clones, with over 70% observed a single time. The sample was peripheral blood. The genes are TRBV2 and TRBJ1-4; 10 nucleotides agree with TRBD1. The sequence was collected from an elderly woman with active or convalescent COVID-19. CDR3 loop: CASSGRFGQGGEKLFF. CDR3 nucleotides: TGTGCCAGCAGTGGGAGGTTCGGACAGGGGGGCGAAAAACTGTTTTTT.